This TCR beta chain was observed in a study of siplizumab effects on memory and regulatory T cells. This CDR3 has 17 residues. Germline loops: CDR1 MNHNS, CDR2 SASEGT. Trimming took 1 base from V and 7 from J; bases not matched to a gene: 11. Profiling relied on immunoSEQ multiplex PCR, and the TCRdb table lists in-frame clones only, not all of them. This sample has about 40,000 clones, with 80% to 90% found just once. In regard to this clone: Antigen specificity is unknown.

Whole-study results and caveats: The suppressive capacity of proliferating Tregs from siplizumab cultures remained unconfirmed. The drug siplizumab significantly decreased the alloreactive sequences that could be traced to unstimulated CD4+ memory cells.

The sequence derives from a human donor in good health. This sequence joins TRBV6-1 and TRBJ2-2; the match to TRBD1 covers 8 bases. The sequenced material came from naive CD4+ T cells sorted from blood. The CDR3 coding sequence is TGTGCCAGCAGTGAAGGTCGCCCGGGACAGGTCGACGGGGAGCTGTTTTTT. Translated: CASSEGRPGQVDGELFF.